This TCR beta chain was sequenced during a study of blood T cells in healthy people across ages (dated by TCRdb to the mid-2010s). Regarding the complete study: In model experiments, template switching captured about one uniquely barcoded TCR beta cDNA molecule for every two T cells. The study measured age-related changes in TCR beta repertoire diversity using deep sequencing normalized with unique cDNA molecular identifiers. The donors were split into four age groups: young (average about 15 years), middle-aged (roughly 42), aged (approximately 60) and long-lived (approximately 80). Donors of different ages were randomly distributed across sequencing lanes to avoid experimental bias. Two additional independent replicas of 1 million unique cDNA reads from the same blood draw were analyzed for two donors (one aged 18 to 30 and one aged 80 or older).

This clonotype has a single count. No antigen is known for it. The junction departs from germline at one end; a sequencing error may be responsible. The germline V gene (reference sequence) provides CDR1 LNHNV and CDR2 YYDKDF. The CDR3 measures 16 amino acids from cysteine to phenylalanine. The CDR3 DNA has 48 bases and is translated from base 1. General study outcomes and caveats: Conclusive comparison of naive and antigen-experienced compartments was prevented by the profiling of bulk unsorted PBMCs. Estimates of total diversity based on one million sequenced T cells were regarded as lower bounds and as underestimates. There was a strong correlation between observed TCR beta diversity and the percentage of naive T cells measured by flow cytometry. Donor CMV infection status was unknown, potentially confounding age-related changes in expanded clonotypes. As age increased, observed TCR beta diversity per million T cells dropped in a roughly linear way, and a significant reduction was already evident by age 40. Compared with the aged group, the long-lived group had more naive CD4+ T cells, fewer expanded clones and increased TCR diversity, suggesting age selection.

Library preparation employed 5' RACE. Sequencer: Illumina HiSeq 2500. A second roughly 7 to 11 cycle PCR used a sample-barcoded 5' primer and a J-beta primer mix. Each TCR beta cDNA molecule received a unique molecular identifier from a template-switch 5' adaptor carrying 12 random nucleotides. At least 2.5 million CDR3-containing paired-end reads were obtained from each sample. First-strand cDNA was synthesized from all RNA with the Mint cDNA synthesis kit, primed by a TRBC-specific oligonucleotide. All cDNA was treated with uracil-DNA glycosylase and then went through a first 18-cycle PCR with the universal primers M1SS and BC2_uni_R. The authors processed their data as follows. Normalization of each sample was performed by random selection of 1 million high-quality reads, each carrying a distinct molecular identifier. Instead of being binned into consensus sequences, reads with shared molecular identifiers were discarded. MiTCR, run with a Q25 quality threshold and the strictest error-elimination algorithm, handled CDR3 identification, clonotype clustering and error correction. A nonparametric unseen species model with Euler transformation was used to estimate lower-bound total TCR beta diversity. The raw public reads went through TCRdb reprocessing: fastp at Q25, MiXCR clone calling, in-frame beta chains kept. Under each unique CDR3 protein, matching rows form one entry showing the most common genes and DNA. These V and J calls derive from TCRdb rather than the authors' analysis. Within this sample are 1.6 million or so distinct CDR3 sequences, with around 35% of them counted one time only. Approximately 10% of the sample lies in the top ten.

Donors were 39 systemically healthy Caucasian individuals from Russia aged roughly 6 to 95 years. Each donor gave about 9.7 milliliters of peripheral blood, drawn into EDTA-treated Vacutainer tubes. Ficoll-Paque density-gradient centrifugation was used to isolate PBMCs, with at least 7 million per sample. Total RNA, at least 6 micrograms per sample, was extracted from PBMCs with Trizol reagent. For every donor, flow cytometry on a PBMC aliquot measured the percentage of naive CD45RAhigh/CD27high T cells. The chain is made from TRBV15 and TRBJ2-1; TRBD1 fits 11 bases in the junction. The receptor comes from a woman aged 25 to 39 in good health. Sequencing was performed on blood. The DNA sequence follows: TGTGCGACCAGCAGGATAGGGACAGGGGGCTACAATGAGCAGTTCTTC. Its coded protein is CATSRIGTGGYNEQFF.